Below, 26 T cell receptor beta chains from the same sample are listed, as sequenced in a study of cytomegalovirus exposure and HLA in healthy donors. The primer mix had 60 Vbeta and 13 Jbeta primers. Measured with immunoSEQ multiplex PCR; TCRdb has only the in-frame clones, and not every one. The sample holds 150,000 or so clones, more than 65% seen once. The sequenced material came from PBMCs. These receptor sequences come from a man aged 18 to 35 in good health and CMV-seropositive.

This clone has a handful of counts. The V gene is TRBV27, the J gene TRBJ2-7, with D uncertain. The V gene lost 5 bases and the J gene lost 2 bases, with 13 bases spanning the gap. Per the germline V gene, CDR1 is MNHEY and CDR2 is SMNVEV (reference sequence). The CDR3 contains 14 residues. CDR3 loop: CASSSRVSPYEQYF. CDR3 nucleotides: TGTGCCAGCAGTAGCCGGGTTTCTCCCTACGAGCAGTACTTC.

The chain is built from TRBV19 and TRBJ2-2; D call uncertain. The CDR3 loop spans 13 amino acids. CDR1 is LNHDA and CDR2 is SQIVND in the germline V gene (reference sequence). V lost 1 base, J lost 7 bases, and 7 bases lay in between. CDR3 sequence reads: CASSIVGLGELFF. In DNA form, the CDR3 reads TGTGCCAGTAGTATAGTCGGTCTCGGGGAGCTGTTTTTT.

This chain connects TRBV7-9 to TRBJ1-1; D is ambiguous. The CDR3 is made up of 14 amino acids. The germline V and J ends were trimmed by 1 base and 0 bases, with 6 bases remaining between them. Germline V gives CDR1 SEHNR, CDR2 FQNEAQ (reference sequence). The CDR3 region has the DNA TGTGCCAGCAGCTTAGACAGAATGAACACTGAAGCTTTCTTT. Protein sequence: CASSLDRMNTEAFF.

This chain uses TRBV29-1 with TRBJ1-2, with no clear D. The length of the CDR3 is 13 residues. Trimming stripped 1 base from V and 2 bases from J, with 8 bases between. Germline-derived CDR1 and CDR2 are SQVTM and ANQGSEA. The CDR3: CSVEGPENYGYTF. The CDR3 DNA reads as TGCAGCGTTGAAGGGCCCGAAAACTATGGCTACACCTTC.

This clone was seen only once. The CDR3 coding sequence is TGTGCCAGCAGCTTGGACAGGGTAGGGTCTGGGGCCAACGTCCTGACTTTC. This gives the protein CASSLDRVGSGANVLTF. The V gene is TRBV5-4, the J gene TRBJ2-6, with D tentatively TRBD1 (6 bases). V lost 0 bases, J lost 1 base, and 11 bases lay in between. Germline loops: CDR1 SGHNT, CDR2 YYREEE (reference sequence). This CDR3 is 17 amino acids long.

CDR3 amino acids: CASSYGTNYEQYF. The DNA for the CDR3 is TGTGCCAGCAGTTACGGGACAAACTACGAGCAGTACTTC. This chain joins TRBV6-5 and TRBJ2-7; TRBD1 might be the D (6 bases). The CDR3 runs to 13 residues. Germline assignment: CDR1 MNHEY and CDR2 SVGAGI. V was trimmed by 2 bases and J by 3 bases, leaving 8 bases between them.

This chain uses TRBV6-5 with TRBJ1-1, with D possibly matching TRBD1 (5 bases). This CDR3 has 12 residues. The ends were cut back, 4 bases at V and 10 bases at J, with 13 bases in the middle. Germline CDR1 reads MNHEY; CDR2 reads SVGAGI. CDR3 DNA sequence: TGTGCCAGCAGTTCTGCGGGGGTGGGAGCTTTCTTT. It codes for CASSSAGVGAFF.

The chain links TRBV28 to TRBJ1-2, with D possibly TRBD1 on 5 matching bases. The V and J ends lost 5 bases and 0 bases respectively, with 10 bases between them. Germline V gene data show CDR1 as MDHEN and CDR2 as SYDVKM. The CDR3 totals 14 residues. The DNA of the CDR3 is TGTGCCAGCAGTCAACAGGTTACTAACTATGGCTACACCTTC. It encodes CASSQQVTNYGYTF.

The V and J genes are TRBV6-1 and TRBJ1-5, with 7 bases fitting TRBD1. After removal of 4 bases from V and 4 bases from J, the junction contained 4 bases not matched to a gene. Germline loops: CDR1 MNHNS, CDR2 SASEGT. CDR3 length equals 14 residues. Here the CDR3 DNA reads TGTGCCAGCAGTGTCGGCAGGGGGAATCAGCCCCAGCATTTT. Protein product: CASSVGRGNQPQHF.

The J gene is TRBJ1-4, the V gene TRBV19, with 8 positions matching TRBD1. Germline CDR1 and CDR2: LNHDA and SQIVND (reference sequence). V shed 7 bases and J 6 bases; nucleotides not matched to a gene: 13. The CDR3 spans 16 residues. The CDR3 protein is CASIGRRTGSDEKLFF. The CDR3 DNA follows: TGTGCCAGTATTGGGCGAAGGACAGGGTCGGATGAAAAACTGTTTTTT.

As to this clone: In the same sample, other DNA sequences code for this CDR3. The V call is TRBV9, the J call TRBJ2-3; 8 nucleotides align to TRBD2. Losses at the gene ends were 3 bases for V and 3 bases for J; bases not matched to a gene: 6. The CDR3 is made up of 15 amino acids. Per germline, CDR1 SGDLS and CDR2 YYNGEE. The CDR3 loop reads CASSAGTSGTDTQYF. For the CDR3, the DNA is TGTGCCAGCAGCGCCGGGACTAGTGGAACAGATACGCAGTATTTT.

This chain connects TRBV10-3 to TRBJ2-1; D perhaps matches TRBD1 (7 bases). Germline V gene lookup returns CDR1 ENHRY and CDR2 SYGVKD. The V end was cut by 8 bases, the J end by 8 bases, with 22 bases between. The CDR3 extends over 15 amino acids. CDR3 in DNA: TGTGCCATCGGGAGGATACGACAGGGCCACCATGAGCAGTTCTTC. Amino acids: CAIGRIRQGHHEQFF.

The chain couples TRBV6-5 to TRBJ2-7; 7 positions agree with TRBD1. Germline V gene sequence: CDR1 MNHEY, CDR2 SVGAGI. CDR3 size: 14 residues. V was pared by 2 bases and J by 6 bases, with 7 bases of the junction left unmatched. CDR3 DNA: TGTGCCAGCAGTTACATCGGGACAGCTGGCGAGCAGTACTTC. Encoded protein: CASSYIGTAGEQYF.

DNA for the CDR3: TGTGCCAGCTCATCGAAGACAGGGGAGTTCACTGAAGCTTTCTTT. Residues: CASSSKTGEFTEAFF. This sequence joins TRBV18 and TRBJ1-1; 8 positions match TRBD1. This CDR3 region has 15 residues. Losses at the gene ends were 5 bases for V and 4 bases for J; bases not matched to a gene: 9. Germline CDR1 reads KGHSH; CDR2 reads LQKENI.

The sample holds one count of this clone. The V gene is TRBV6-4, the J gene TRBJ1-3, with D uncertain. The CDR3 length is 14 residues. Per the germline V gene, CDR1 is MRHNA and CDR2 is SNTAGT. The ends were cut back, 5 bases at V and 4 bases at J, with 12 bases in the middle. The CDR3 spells CASSPSSEGNTIYF. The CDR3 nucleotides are TGTGCCAGCAGTCCCTCGAGCGAGGGAAACACCATATATTTT.

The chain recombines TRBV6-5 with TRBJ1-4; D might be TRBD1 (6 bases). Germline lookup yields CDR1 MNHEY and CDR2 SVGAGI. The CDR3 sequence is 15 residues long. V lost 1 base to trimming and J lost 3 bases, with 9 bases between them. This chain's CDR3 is CASSYWYRANEKLFF. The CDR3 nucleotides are TGTGCCAGCAGTTACTGGTACAGGGCTAATGAAAAACTGTTTTTT.

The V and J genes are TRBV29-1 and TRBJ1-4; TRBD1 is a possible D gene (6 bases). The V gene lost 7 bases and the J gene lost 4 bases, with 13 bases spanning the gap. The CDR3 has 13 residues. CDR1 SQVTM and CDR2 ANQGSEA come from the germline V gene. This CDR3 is CSAEDRINEKLFF. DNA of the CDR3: TGCAGCGCCGAAGACAGGATTAATGAAAAACTGTTTTTT.

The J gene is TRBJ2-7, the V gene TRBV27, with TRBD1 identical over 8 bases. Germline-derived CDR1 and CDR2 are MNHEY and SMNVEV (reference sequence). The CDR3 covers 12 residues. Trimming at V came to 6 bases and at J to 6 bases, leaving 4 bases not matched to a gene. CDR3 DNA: TGTGCCAGCAGCAATCAGGGGGCCGAGCAGTACTTC. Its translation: CASSNQGAEQYF.

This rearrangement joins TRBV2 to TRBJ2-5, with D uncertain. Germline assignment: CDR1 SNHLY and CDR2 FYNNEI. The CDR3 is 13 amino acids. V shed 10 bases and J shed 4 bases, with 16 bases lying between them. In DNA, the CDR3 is TGTGCCAACGCGTTAGAATCTCTAGAGACCCAGTACTTC. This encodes CANALESLETQYF.

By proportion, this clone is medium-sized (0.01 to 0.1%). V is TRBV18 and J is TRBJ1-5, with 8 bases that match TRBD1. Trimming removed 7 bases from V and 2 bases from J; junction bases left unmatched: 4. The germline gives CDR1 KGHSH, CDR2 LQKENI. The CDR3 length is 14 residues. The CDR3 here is CASCDRGGNQPQHF. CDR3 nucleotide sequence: TGTGCCAGCTGTGACAGGGGTGGCAATCAGCCCCAGCATTTT.

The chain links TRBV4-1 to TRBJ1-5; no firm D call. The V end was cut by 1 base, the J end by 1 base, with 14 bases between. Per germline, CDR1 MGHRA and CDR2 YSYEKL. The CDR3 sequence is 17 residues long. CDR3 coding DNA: TGCGCCAGCAGCCAAGGAGGACCCTCGGGGAGCAATCAGCCCCAGCATTTT. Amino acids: CASSQGGPSGSNQPQHF.

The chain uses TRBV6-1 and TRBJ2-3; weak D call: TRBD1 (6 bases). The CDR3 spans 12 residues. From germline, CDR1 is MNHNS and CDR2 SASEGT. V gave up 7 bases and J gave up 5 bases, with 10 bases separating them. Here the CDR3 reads CASTQGGDTQYF. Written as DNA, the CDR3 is TGTGCCAGCACACAGGGTGGAGATACGCAGTATTTT.

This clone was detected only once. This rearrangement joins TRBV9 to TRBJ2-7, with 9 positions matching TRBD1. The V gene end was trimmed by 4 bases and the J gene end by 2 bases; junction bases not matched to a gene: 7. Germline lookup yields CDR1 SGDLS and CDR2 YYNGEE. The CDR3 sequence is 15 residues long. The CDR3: CASSPGQGSTYEQYF. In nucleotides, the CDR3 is TGTGCCAGCAGCCCGGGACAGGGCTCTACCTACGAGCAGTACTTC.

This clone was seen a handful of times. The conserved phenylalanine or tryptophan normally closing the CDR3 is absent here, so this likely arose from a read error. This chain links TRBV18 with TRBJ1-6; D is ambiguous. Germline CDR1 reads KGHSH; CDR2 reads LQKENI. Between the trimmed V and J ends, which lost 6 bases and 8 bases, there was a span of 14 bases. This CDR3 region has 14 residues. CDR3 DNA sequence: TGTGCCAGCTCGCGAGCCGGGGTCTATTCACCCCTCCACCTT. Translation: CASSRAGVYSPLHL.

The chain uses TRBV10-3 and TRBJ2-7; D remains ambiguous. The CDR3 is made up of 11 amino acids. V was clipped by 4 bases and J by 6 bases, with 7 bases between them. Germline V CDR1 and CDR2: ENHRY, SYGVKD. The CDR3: CAISGSREQYF. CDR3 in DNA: TGTGCCATCAGTGGCAGTCGCGAGCAGTACTTC.

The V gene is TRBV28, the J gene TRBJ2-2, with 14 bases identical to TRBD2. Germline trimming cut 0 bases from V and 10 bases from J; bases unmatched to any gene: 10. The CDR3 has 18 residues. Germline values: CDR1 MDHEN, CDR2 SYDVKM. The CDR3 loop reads CASSLWGGGLAGVVELFF. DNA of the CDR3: TGTGCCAGCAGTTTATGGGGAGGGGGACTAGCGGGAGTTGTGGAGCTGTTTTTT.